The 8 T cell receptor beta chains presented below share a single source sample, sequenced in a study of cytomegalovirus exposure and HLA in healthy donors. The study ran its PCR with 60 Vbeta and 13 Jbeta primers. TCRdb's table, derived via immunoSEQ multiplex PCR, lists solely in-frame clones and lacks some. The table has more than 150,000 clones, roughly 82% seen once. The sample taken for sequencing was PBMCs. These receptors were collected from a woman in her forties or fifties in good health and CMV-seropositive.

V and J are TRBV2 and TRBJ1-2; D not certain. Trimming cost V 3 bases and J 8 bases, with 7 bases left between them. The CDR3 sequence is 11 residues long. Germline-derived CDR1 and CDR2 are SNHLY and FYNNEI. The CDR3 DNA is TGTGCCAGCAGTGATCGAGGAGGCTACACCTTC. Protein product: CASSDRGGYTF.

For this clone: Relative to the germline gene, one junction end is altered; a read error may explain this. V and J are TRBV7-9 and TRBJ2-7, with a possible D match to TRBD1 (5 bases). The CDR3 is made up of 12 amino acids. Germline CDR1 and CDR2: SEHNR and FQNEAQ (reference sequence). CDR3 DNA: TGTTCCAGCAGTGACAGTTCCTACGAGCAGTACTTC. It translates to CSSSDSSYEQYF.

The rearrangement uses TRBV2 and TRBJ2-2, with 10 nucleotides matching TRBD1. Germline V gives CDR1 SNHLY, CDR2 FYNNEI. V was pared by 9 bases and J by 8 bases, with 6 bases of the junction left unmatched. The CDR3 sequence is 13 residues long. The CDR3 DNA follows: TGTGCCAGTTCGACAGGGGGCTGGGGGGAGCTGTTTTTT. It yields the protein CASSTGGWGELFF.

The chain employs TRBV5-1 and TRBJ2-2; tentatively, D is TRBD1 (6 bases). CDR3 length: 13 residues. Deletions cut 2 bases from V and 6 bases from J, with 8 bases between. Germline assignment: CDR1 SGHRS and CDR2 YFSETQ. The CDR3 nucleotides read TGCGCCAGCAGCTTCGGGACACCCGGGGAGCTGTTTTTT. It is translated as CASSFGTPGELFF.

The chain recombines TRBV19 with TRBJ2-7; no reliable D call. Looked up from germline, CDR1 is LNHDA and CDR2 is SQIVND (reference sequence). The CDR3 length is 14 residues. Trimming took off 3 bases at V and 1 base at J, with 10 bases between the two ends. CDR3 in amino acids: CASSISTQSYEQYF. The CDR3 nucleotides read TGTGCCAGTAGTATCAGTACGCAGTCCTACGAGCAGTACTTC.

CDR3 sequence reads: CASSTGQVPDTQYF. CDR3 sequence (DNA): TGTGCCAGCAGCACGGGACAGGTGCCAGATACGCAGTATTTT. V is TRBV5-8 and J is TRBJ2-3, with 8 bases aligning to TRBD1. After removal of 4 bases from V and 4 bases from J, the junction contained 5 bases not matched to a gene. This CDR3 is built from 14 residues. The germline V gene has CDR1 SGHTS and CDR2 YDEGEE.

CDR3 loop: CASSPQLGEQYF. As DNA, the CDR3 is TGTGCCAGCAGTCCACAACTAGGGGAGCAGTACTTC. The rearrangement links TRBV6-6 to TRBJ2-7; D is perhaps TRBD2 (5 bases). The ends were cut back, 5 bases at V and 7 bases at J, with 12 bases in the middle. This CDR3 region has 12 residues. The germline V gene has CDR1 MNHNY and CDR2 SVGAGI (reference sequence).

The chain uses TRBV29-1 and TRBJ1-4, with D possibly matching TRBD1 (6 bases). Germline CDR1 SQVTM, CDR2 ANQGSEA. The CDR3 runs 13 residues. V was pared by 4 bases and J by 4 bases, with 10 bases between. The CDR3 coding sequence is TGCAGCGTTGTACAGGGAATTAATGAAAAACTGTTTTTT. Encoded protein: CSVVQGINEKLFF.